The clone carrying this T cell receptor (beta chain) was found a few times. The source of the sample is a study of blood T cell repertoires in COVID-19. Overall study: The United States, Italy and Spain supplied acute and convalescent COVID-19 samples. Sources were T cells, B-cell-depleted T cells, or PBMCs; the material itself was cDNA or gDNA.

The CDR3 totals 19 residues. Sequenced by immunoSEQ multiplex PCR; TCRdb stores in-frame clones only, minus some. Here the sample spans over 60,000 clones, over 60% being singletons. Recruited during active infection, patients (from Seattle) were subsequently followed longitudinally. The V and J genes are TRBV1 and TRBJ2-2; no DNA check was done on the table's D call, TRBD2. TRBV1 is a known pseudogene. This receptor was identified in a man in his sixties with COVID-19, enrolled during active disease. Sequencing input: peripheral blood. In nucleotides, the CDR3 is TGCACCAGCAGCCAAGAAGGCGGGGGGGCCGTCAGTGGCACCGGGGAGCTGTTTTTT. Encoded protein: CTSSQEGGGAVSGTGELFF.